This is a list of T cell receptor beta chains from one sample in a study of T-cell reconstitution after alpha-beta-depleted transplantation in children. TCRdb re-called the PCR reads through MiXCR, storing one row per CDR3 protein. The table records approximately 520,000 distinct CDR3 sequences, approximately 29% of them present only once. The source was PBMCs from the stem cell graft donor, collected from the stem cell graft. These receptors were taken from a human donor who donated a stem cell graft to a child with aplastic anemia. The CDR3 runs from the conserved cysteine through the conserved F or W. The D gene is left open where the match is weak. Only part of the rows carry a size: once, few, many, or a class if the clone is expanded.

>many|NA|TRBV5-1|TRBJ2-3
TGTGCCAGCAGCTTAGATCGCGGGGGCACAGATACGCAGTATTTT
CASSLDRGGTDTQYF
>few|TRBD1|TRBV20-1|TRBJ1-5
TGCAGTGCTAGGACGGGACAGTTTAGCAATCAGCCCCAGCATTTT
CSARTGQFSNQPQHF
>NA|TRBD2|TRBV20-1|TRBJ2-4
TGCAGTGCACCGACTAGCGGGAGGGCCAAAAACATTCAGTACTTC
CSAPTSGRAKNIQYF
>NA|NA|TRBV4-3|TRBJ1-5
TGCGCCAGCAGCCAAGACGCAGGGACCGATCAGCCCCAGCATTTT
CASSQDAGTDQPQHF
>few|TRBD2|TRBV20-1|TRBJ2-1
TGCAGTGCTCGCCGCCCTAGCGGGAGGGCCGATGAGCAGTTCTTC
CSARRPSGRADEQFF
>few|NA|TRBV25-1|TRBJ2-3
TGTGCCAGCAGTGAATCGGATACGCAGTATTTT
CASSESDTQYF
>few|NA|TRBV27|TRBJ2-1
TGTGCCAGCAACCAGAGAAAGCGCCGCTCCTACAATGAGCAGTTCTTC
CASNQRKRRSYNEQFF
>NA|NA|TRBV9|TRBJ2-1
TGTGCCAGCAGCGTAGTCGGAGACACCTACAATGAGCAGTTCTTC
CASSVVGDTYNEQFF
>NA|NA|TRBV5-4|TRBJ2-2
TGTGCCAGCAGCTTGGCCGCTGGGGACACCGGGGAGCTGTTTTTT
CASSLAAGDTGELFF
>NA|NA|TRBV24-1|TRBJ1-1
TGTGCCACCAGTACGGGGACTGAAGCTTTCTTT
CATSTGTEAFF
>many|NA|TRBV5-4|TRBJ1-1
TGTGCCAGTAACCTGCAGGGGACGTTAGCCACTGAAGCTTTCTTT
CASNLQGTLATEAFF
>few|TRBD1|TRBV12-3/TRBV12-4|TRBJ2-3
TGTGCCAGCAGTCGACAGGGGCTGCCAGATACGCAGTATTTT
CASSRQGLPDTQYF
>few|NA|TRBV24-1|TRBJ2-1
TGTGCCACCAGTGCCTACAATGAGCAGTTCTTC
CATSAYNEQFF